The 13 T cell receptor beta chains below all came from one sample that was sequenced in a study of shared clonotypes between healthy human individuals. CD8 cells classed as naive were CD45RO-negative and positively selected for CCR7, excluding terminally differentiated effector memory CD45RA+ cells. Clones were sequenced by immunoSEQ multiplex PCR, and TCRdb holds only the in-frame ones, with some missing. The sample consists of about 680,000 clones, about 91% of them appearing once. Sequenced: naive CD8+ T cells sorted from blood. Every receptor here comes from a man aged 30 to 39 in good health.

This chain joins TRBV11-2 and TRBJ2-7; 7 positions match TRBD1. V lost 0 bases to trimming and J lost 3 bases; unmatched junction nucleotides: 11. Per the germline V gene, CDR1 is SGHAT and CDR2 is FQNNGV. The length of the CDR3 is 17 residues. The CDR3 DNA reads as TGTGCCAGCAGCTTAGAACCCTACAGGGGCAAGTTCTACGAGCAGTACTTC. It encodes CASSLEPYRGKFYEQYF.

The chain is built from TRBV29-1 and TRBJ1-1; D not certain. CDR1 is SQVTM, CDR2 ANQGSEA, per germline. V gave up 6 bases and J gave up 4 bases, with 21 bases separating them. The CDR3 loop spans 15 amino acids. CDR3 amino acids: CSVHLGVPRGTEAFF. For the CDR3, the DNA is TGCAGCGTCCACCTTGGGGTCCCTCGAGGCACTGAAGCTTTCTTT.

This chain uses TRBV7-9 with TRBJ2-1, with TRBD1 matching 8 bases. Germline CDR1 and CDR2: SEHNR and FQNEAQ (reference sequence). The CDR3 contains 14 residues. The trim removed 1 base at V and 15 bases at J, leaving 11 bases unmatched. This CDR3 reads CASSLGLAAGGAFF. The CDR3 nucleotides are TGTGCCAGCAGCTTAGGGTTGGCGGCAGGGGGCGCGTTCTTC.

The V gene is TRBV10-1, the J gene TRBJ2-1, with unresolved D. The germline gives CDR1 WNHNN, CDR2 SYGVQD (reference sequence). V was pared by 2 bases and J by 5 bases, with 13 bases between. This CDR3 is built from 15 residues. CDR3 residues: CASSEGQVVNNEQFF. As DNA, the CDR3 is TGCGCCAGCAGTGAGGGGCAGGTTGTCAACAATGAGCAGTTCTTC.

The chain combines TRBV6-4 with TRBJ2-1; 9 nucleotides line up with TRBD2. Germline V gene lookup returns CDR1 MRHNA and CDR2 SNTAGT. The CDR3 totals 14 residues. V was pared by 4 bases and J by 8 bases, with 6 bases of the junction left unmatched. DNA of the CDR3: TGTGCCAGCAGTGTGGGAGCGGGAGGCTATGAGCAGTTCTTC. It yields the protein CASSVGAGGYEQFF.

The chain combines TRBV7-9 with TRBJ1-1; unclear D gene. V was clipped by 5 bases and J by 5 bases, with 12 bases between them. Germline V lookup: CDR1 SEHNR, CDR2 FQNEAQ (reference sequence). This CDR3 is 13 amino acids long. The CDR3 DNA sequence: TGTGCCAGCAGCCCTGTTGGTAGAACTGAAGCTTTCTTT. This codes for CASSPVGRTEAFF. Complete variable domain (other parts from reference TRBV7-9 and TRBJ1-1): DTGVSQNPRHKITKRGQNVTFRCDPISEHNRLYWYRQTLGQGPEFLTYFQNEAQLEKSRLLSDRFSAERPKGSFSTLEIQRTEQGDSAMYLCASSPVGRTEAFFGQGTRLTVV.

The rearrangement uses TRBV29-1 and TRBJ1-1; D is undetermined. Germline-derived CDR1 and CDR2 are SQVTM and ANQGSEA. Trimming removed 7 bases at V and 1 base at J, with 10 bases between. The CDR3 runs to 12 residues. The DNA for the CDR3 is TGCAGCGCTCGACGGGAGAACACTGAAGCTTTCTTT. Its translation: CSARRENTEAFF.

The chain combines TRBV5-1 with TRBJ1-1; 9 bases fit TRBD1. Looked up from germline, CDR1 is SGHRS and CDR2 is YFSETQ. V gave up 1 base and J gave up 3 bases; unmatched junction bases: 10. This CDR3 spans 17 amino acids. In DNA, the CDR3 is TGCGCCAGCAGCTTGTTAGGACAGGGGTTCTCGTACACTGAAGCTTTCTTT. Its protein is CASSLLGQGFSYTEAFF.

The chain employs TRBV25-1 and TRBJ2-7; either TRBD1 or TRBD2 may supply D (5 bases each). The CDR3 sequence is 14 residues long. Between the trimmed V and J ends, which lost 3 bases and 3 bases, there was a span of 12 bases. Germline V gene sequence: CDR1 MGHDK, CDR2 SYGVNS. The CDR3 coding sequence is TGTGCCAGCAGTGAGGGGGTCCTTGTCTACGAGCAGTACTTC. Protein sequence: CASSEGVLVYEQYF.

The chain is built from TRBV27 and TRBJ2-1; D uncertain. The CDR3 is 13 residues long. V was cut by 3 bases and J by 5 bases, with 8 bases left in between. Germline CDR1 is MNHEY and CDR2 is SMNVEV (reference sequence). The CDR3 is CASSFGTNNEQFF. The CDR3 nucleotides are TGTGCCAGCAGTTTCGGAACGAACAATGAGCAGTTCTTC.

The sample holds one count of this clone. The chain links TRBV21-1 to TRBJ2-7. TRBV21-1 is given as a pseudogene. This CDR3 has 13 amino acids. The CDR3 DNA reads TGTGCCAGCAGCAAAGACAGACTCTACGAGCAGTACTTC. Translated: CASSKDRLYEQYF.

This clone was detected a few times. The V and J genes are TRBV28 and TRBJ2-7, with 8 bases lining up with TRBD2. J gave up 0 bases and V 4 bases, and 5 bases lay outside the gene matches. CDR1 is MDHEN, CDR2 SYDVKM, per germline. The CDR3 length is 15 residues. For the CDR3, the DNA is TGTGCCAGCAGTTCTCTAGCGGGCTTCTCCTACGAGCAGTACTTC. It translates to CASSSLAGFSYEQYF.

This clone turned up a few times. This chain links TRBV5-6 with TRBJ1-3, with D uncertain. CDR1 is SGHDT, CDR2 YYEEEE, per germline. V dropped 4 bases and J dropped 0 bases, with 14 bases sitting between them. This CDR3 contains 16 residues. The CDR3 DNA is TGTGCCAGCAGCGAAACAACTTGGAGCTCTGGAAACACCATATATTTT. This translates into CASSETTWSSGNTIYF.